The 3 T cell receptor beta chains given below trace back to one sample, sequenced in a study of CD8 T cells in ankylosing spondylitis. A single record per CDR3 protein comes from TCRdb applying MiXCR to the 5' RACE reads. Altogether 250,000 to 400,000 distinct CDR3 sequences are present, roughly 12% being singletons, with the ten largest covering roughly 9.5%. Sequenced material: blood, either unsorted or a sorted T cell fraction (not recorded which). The receptors originated from a female donor with ankylosing spondylitis or in good health (not recorded which).

This clonotype was detected ten times or more. The chain combines TRBV20-1 with TRBJ2-1; D is possibly TRBD1 or TRBD2 (5 bases each). Germline CDR1 reads DFQATT; CDR2 reads SNEGSKA (reference sequence). The V end lost 4 bases, the J end lost 1 base, and 17 bases lay between the germline ends. The CDR3 consists of 16 residues. CDR3 region: CSATSLIEGSYNEQFF. For the CDR3, the DNA is TGCAGTGCTACCTCCCTAATAGAGGGGTCCTACAATGAGCAGTTCTTC.

With respect to this clonotype: As the CDR3 is not closed by the conserved phenylalanine or tryptophan, this likely results from a read error. The chain joins TRBV5-6 to TRBJ2-7, with TRBD1 matching over 9 bases. J was trimmed by 3 bases and V by 3 bases; bases with no gene match: 7. In germline, CDR1 is SGHDT, CDR2 YYEEEE. The CDR3 has 15 amino acids. The CDR3 reads CASSSPRQGVYEQYY. CDR3 nucleotides: TGTGCCAGCAGCTCGCCCCGACAGGGGGTCTACGAGCAGTACTAC.

This clonotype was counted between two and nine times. The V call is TRBV18, the J call TRBJ1-2; 7 bases match TRBD1. The J segment lost 1 base and the V segment lost 3 bases, leaving 8 bases of the junction unmatched. This CDR3 has 16 residues. From germline, CDR1 is KGHSH and CDR2 LQKENI. CDR3 DNA: TGTGCCAGCTCACCGTCAAGGACAGGTTATAACTATGGCTACACCTTC. Its translation is CASSPSRTGYNYGYTF.